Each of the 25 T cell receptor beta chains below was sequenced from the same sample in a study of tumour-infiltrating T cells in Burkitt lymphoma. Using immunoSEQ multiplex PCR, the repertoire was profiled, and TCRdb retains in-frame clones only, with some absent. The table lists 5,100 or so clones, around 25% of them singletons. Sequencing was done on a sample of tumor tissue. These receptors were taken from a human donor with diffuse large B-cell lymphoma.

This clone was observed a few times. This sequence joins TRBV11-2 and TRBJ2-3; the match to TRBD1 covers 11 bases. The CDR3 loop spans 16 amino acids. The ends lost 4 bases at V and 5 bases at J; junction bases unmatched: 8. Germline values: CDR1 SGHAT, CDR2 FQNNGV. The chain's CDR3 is CASSSRDRGSVDTQYF. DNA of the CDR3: TGTGCCAGCAGCTCCCGGGACAGGGGGTCGGTAGATACGCAGTATTTT.

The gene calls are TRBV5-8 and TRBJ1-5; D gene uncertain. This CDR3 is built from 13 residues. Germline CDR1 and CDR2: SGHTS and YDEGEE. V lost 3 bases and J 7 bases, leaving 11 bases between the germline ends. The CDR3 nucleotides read TGTGCCAGCAGCTCAGCTCCCGGGCAGCCCCAGCATTTT. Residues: CASSSAPGQPQHF. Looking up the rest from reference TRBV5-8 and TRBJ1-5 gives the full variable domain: EAGVTQSPTHLIKTRGQQATLRCSPISGHTSVYWYQQALGLGLQFLLWYDEGEERNRGNFPPRFSGRQFPNYSSELNVNALELEDSALYLCASSSAPGQPQHFGDGTRLSIL.

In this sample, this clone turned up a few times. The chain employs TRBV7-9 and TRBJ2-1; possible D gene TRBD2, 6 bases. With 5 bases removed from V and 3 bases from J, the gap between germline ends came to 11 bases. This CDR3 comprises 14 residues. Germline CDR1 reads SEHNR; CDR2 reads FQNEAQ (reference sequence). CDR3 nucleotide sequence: TGTGCCAGCAGCCCCTTAGCGGACTACAATGAGCAGTTCTTC. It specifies CASSPLADYNEQFF.

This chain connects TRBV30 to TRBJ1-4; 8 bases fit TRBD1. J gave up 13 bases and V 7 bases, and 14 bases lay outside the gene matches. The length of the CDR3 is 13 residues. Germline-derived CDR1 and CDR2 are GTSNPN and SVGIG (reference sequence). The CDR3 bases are TGTGCCTCCAGGGGGCAAAGGGAGTTGGTACTGTTTTTT. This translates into CASRGQRELVLFF. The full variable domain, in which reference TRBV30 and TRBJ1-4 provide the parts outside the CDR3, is SQTIHQWPATLVQPVGSPLSLECTVEGTSNPNLYWYRQAAGRGLQLLFYSVGIGQISSEVPQNLSASRPQDRQFILSSKKLLLSDSGFYLCASRGQRELVLFFGSGTQLSVL.

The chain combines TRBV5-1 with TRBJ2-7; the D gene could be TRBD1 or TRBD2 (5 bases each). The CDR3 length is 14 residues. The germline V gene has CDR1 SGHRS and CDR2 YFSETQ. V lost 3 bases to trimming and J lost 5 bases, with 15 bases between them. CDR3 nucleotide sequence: TGCGCCAGCAGCTGGGGGTCTACAGCGGACGAGCAGTACTTC. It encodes CASSWGSTADEQYF.

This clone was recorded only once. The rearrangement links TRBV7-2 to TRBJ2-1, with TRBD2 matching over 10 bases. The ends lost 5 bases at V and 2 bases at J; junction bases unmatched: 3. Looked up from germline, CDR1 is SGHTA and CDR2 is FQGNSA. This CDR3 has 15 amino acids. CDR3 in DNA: TGTGCCAGCAGCGGGACTAGCGAGGCCTACAATGAGCAGTTCTTC. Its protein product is CASSGTSEAYNEQFF.

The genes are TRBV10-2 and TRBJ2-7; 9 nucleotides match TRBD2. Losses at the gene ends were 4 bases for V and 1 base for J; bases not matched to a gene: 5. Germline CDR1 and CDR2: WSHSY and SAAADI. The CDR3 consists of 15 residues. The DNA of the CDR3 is TGCGCCAGCAGTGCTGCGACTAGCGGATCCTACGAGCAGTACTTC. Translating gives CASSAATSGSYEQYF.

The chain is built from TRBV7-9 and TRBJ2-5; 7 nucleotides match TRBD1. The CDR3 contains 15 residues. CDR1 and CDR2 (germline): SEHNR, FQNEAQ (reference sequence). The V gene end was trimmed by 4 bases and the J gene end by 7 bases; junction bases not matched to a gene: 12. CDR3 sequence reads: CASSSMTGSFGTQYF. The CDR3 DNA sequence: TGTGCCAGCAGCTCGATGACAGGGTCTTTTGGGACCCAGTACTTC.

The CDR3 nucleotides read TGTGCCACCAGCAGAGACCCTGTAGTGCGTAGCGGGTTTTACTACGAGCAGTACTTC. The encoded protein is CATSRDPVVRSGFYYEQYF. The chain links TRBV15 to TRBJ2-7, with 7 bases matching TRBD2. The CDR3 has 19 residues. Germline V gene data show CDR1 as LNHNV and CDR2 as YYDKDF (reference sequence). Germline trimming cut 0 bases from V and 3 bases from J; bases unmatched to any gene: 17.

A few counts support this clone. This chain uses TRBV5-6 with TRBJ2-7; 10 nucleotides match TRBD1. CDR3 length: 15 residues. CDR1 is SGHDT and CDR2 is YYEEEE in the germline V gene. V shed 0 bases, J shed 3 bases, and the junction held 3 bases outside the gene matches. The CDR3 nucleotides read TGTGCCAGCAGCTTGGGGACAGGGGGACTCTACGAGCAGTACTTC. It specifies CASSLGTGGLYEQYF.

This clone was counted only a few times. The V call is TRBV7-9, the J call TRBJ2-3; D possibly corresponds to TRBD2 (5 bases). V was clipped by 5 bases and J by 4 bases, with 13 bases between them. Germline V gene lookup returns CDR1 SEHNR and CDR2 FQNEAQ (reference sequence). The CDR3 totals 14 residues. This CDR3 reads CASSAGIMADTQYF. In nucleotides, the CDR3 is TGTGCCAGCAGCGCCGGGATCATGGCAGATACGCAGTATTTT.

The CDR3 nucleotides are TGTGCCAGCAGCAAAGTCACCAGGATGGAGACCCAGTACTTC. It translates to CASSKVTRMETQYF. This chain connects TRBV21-1 to TRBJ2-5; TRBD1 is the table's D call, not checked against the DNA. TRBV21-1 is given as a pseudogene. There are 14 residues in the CDR3.

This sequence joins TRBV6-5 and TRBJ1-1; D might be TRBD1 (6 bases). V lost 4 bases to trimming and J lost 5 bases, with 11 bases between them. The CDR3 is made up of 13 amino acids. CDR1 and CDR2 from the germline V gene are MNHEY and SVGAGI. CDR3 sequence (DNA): TGTGCCAGCAGTTGGACAGATACGACTGAAGCTTTCTTT. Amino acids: CASSWTDTTEAFF.

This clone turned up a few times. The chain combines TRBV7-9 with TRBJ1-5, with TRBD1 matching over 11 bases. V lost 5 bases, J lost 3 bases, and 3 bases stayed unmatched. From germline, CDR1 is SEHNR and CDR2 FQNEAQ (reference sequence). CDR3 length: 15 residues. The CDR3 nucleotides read TGTGCCAGCAGCAAGGGACAGGGGGTCAATCAGCCCCAGCATTTT. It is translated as CASSKGQGVNQPQHF.

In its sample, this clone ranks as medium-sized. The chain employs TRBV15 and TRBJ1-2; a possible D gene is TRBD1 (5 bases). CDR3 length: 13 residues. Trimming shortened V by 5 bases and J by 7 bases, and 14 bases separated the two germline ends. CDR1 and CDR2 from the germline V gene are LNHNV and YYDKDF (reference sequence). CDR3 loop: CATSQRGVGGYTF. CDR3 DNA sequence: TGTGCCACCAGCCAACGGGGGGTCGGTGGCTACACCTTC. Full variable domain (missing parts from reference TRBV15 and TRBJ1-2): DAMVIQNPRYQVTQFGKPVTLSCSQTLNHNVMYWYQQKSSQAPKLLFHYYDKDFNNEADTPDNFQSRRPNTSFCFLDIRSPGLGDTAMYLCATSQRGVGGYTFGSGTRLTVV.

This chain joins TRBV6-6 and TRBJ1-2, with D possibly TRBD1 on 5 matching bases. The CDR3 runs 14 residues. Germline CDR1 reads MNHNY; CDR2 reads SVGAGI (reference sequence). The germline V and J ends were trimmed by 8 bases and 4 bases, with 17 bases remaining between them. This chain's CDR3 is CASGQEGLIYGYTF. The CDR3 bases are TGTGCCAGCGGCCAAGAGGGGCTCATCTATGGCTACACCTTC.

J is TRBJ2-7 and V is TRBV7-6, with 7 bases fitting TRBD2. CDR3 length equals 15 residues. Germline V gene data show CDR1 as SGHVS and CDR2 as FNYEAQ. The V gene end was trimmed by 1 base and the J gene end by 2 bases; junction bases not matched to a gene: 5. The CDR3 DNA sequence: TGTGCCAGCAGCTTAGAGTCTAGCGGTACCTACGAGCAGTACTTC. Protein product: CASSLESSGTYEQYF.

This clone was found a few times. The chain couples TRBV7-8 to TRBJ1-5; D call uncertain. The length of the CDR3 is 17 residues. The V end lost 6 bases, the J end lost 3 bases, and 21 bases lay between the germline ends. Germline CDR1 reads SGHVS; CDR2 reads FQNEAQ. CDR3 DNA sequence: TGTGCCAGCAGTACTATCAGTCCGCAGGCCGCCAATCAGCCCCAGCATTTT. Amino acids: CASSTISPQAANQPQHF.

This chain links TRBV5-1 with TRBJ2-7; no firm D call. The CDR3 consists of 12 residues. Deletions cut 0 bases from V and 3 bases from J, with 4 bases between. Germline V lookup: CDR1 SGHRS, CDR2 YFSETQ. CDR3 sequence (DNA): TGCGCCAGCAGCTTGGGCGGCTACGAGCAGTACTTC. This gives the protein CASSLGGYEQYF.

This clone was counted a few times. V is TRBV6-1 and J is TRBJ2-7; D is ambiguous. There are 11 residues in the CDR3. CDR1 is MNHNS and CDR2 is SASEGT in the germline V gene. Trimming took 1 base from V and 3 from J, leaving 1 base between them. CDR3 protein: CASSEGYEQYF. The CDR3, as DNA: TGTGCCAGCAGTGAAGGCTACGAGCAGTACTTC.

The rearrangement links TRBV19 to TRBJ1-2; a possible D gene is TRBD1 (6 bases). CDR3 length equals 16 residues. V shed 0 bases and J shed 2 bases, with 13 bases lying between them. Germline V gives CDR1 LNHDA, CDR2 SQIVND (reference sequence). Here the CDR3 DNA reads TGTGCCAGTAGTATAGATGGAAAGGGGGGCAACTATGGCTACACCTTC. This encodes CASSIDGKGGNYGYTF.

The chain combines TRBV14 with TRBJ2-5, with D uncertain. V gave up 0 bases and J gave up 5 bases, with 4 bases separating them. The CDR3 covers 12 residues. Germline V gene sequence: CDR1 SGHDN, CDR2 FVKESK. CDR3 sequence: CASSQDGETQYF. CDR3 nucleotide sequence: TGTGCCAGCAGCCAAGATGGGGAGACCCAGTACTTC.

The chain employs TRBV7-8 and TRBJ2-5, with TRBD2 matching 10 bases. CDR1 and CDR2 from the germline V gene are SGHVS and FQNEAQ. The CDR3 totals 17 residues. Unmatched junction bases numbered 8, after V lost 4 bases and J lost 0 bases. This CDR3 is CASSYTPGLANQETQYF. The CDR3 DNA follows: TGTGCCAGCAGCTACACGCCGGGACTAGCGAACCAAGAGACCCAGTACTTC.

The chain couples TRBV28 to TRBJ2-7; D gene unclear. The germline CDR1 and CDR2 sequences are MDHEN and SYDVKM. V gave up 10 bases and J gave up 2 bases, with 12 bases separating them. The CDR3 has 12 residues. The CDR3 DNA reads TGTGCCACCCGACGTTCAACCTACGAGCAGTACTTC. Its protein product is CATRRSTYEQYF.

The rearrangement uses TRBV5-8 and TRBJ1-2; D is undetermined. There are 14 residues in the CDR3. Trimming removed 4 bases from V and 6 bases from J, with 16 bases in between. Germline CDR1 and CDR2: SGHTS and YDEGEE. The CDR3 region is CASSKGRYWDGYTF. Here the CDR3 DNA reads TGTGCCAGCAGCAAGGGAAGGTACTGGGATGGCTACACCTTC.